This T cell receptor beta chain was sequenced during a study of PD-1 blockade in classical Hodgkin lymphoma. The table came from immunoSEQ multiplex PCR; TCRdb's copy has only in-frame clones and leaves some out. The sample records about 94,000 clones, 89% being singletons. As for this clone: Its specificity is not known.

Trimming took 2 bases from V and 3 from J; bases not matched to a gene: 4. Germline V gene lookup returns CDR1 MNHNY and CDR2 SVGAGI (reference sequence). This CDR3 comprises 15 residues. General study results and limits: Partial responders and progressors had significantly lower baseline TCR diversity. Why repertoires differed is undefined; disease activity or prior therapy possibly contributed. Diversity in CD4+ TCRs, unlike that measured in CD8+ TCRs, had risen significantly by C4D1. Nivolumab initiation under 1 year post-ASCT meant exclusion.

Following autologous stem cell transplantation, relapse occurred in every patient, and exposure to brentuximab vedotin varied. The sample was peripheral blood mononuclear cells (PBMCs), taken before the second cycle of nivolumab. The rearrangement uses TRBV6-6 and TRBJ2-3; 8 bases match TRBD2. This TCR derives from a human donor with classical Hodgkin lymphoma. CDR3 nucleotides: TGTGCCAGCAGTTACCCGGGACTAGTTACAGATACGCAGTATTTT. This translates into CASSYPGLVTDTQYF.